Listed below are T cell receptor beta chains from one sample, sequenced in a study of blood T cell repertoires in COVID-19. Assay used: immunoSEQ multiplex PCR; TCRdb lists only in-frame clones, some missing. Of about 260,000 clones in the sample, about 90% were seen once. Sequenced material: peripheral blood. Every receptor here comes from a woman aged 40-49 years who had recovered from COVID-19. Each CDR3 is given with its conserved first and last residue. A D gene is named only where the DNA matches it firmly. Clone sizes are given selectively: once, few, many, or a class where the clone is expanded.

size: once
V: TRBV5-1
D: TRBD2
J: TRBJ2-1
DNA: TGCGCCAGCAGCCCGCCGGGGGGCTCCTACAATGAGCAGTTCTTC
CDR3: CASSPPGGSYNEQFF

size: NA
V: TRBV6-1
D: NA
J: TRBJ1-2
DNA: TGTGCCAGCAGTGAAGCCTTCCGGTTCTATGGCTACACCTTC
CDR3: CASSEAFRFYGYTF

size: NA
V: TRBV6-5
D: TRBD1
J: TRBJ1-2
DNA: TGTGCCAGCAGGCCTTCCCGGACAGGGACCTATGGCTACACCTTC
CDR3: CASRPSRTGTYGYTF

size: NA
V: TRBV18
D: NA
J: TRBJ1-1
DNA: TGTGCCAGCTCACCACGGACAGTCGGAACTGAAGCTTTCTTT
CDR3: CASSPRTVGTEAFF

size: NA
V: TRBV4-1
D: NA
J: TRBJ1-4
DNA: TGCGCCAGCAGACAAGCCCCCAGGCCGGATGAAAAACTGTTTTTT
CDR3: CASRQAPRPDEKLFF

size: NA
V: TRBV6-4
D: NA
J: TRBJ2-3
DNA: TGTGCCAGCAGTGCGATGGGTGGGGCGGATAGCACAGATACGCAGTATTTT
CDR3: CASSAMGGADSTDTQYF

size: NA
V: TRBV28
D: NA
J: TRBJ1-1
DNA: TGTGCCAGCAGTTTAATTGGGCAGAACACTGAAGCTTTCTTT
CDR3: CASSLIGQNTEAFF

size: NA
V: TRBV4-3
D: NA
J: TRBJ1-5
DNA: TGCGCCAGCAGCCAAGATTGGGCGCTTAGCAATCAGCCCCAGCATTTT
CDR3: CASSQDWALSNQPQHF

size: NA
V: TRBV20-1
D: NA
J: TRBJ1-3
DNA: TGCAGTGCTGGGGGGGTGGGCACCATATATTTT
CDR3: CSAGGVGTIYF

size: NA
V: TRBV3-1/TRBV3-2
D: NA
J: TRBJ1-4
DNA: TGTGCCAGCAGCCAAGGAGGGATCGAAAAACTGTTTTTT
CDR3: CASSQGGIEKLFF

size: NA
V: TRBV3-1/TRBV3-2
D: TRBD1
J: TRBJ1-5
DNA: TGTGCCAGCAGCCCCGGGACAGGGAGCAATCAGCCCCAGCATTTT
CDR3: CASSPGTGSNQPQHF

size: NA
V: TRBV6-6
D: TRBD2
J: TRBJ2-1
DNA: TGTGCCAGCACCGGTCTAGCGGGGGGAAAATACAATGAGCAGTTCTTC
CDR3: CASTGLAGGKYNEQFF

size: NA
V: TRBV12-5
D: TRBD1
J: TRBJ1-5
DNA: TGTGCTAGTGGTGTGGACAGGTGGAATCAGCCCCAGCATTTT
CDR3: CASGVDRWNQPQHF

size: NA
V: TRBV2
D: NA
J: TRBJ2-1
DNA: TGTGCCAGCACCGTGGGGGGAAGGTCCTACAATGAGCAGTTCTTC
CDR3: CASTVGGRSYNEQFF

size: NA
V: TRBV3-1/TRBV3-2
D: NA
J: TRBJ1-3
DNA: TGTGCCAGCAGCCAAGTAAGCAACACCATATATTTT
CDR3: CASSQVSNTIYF

size: NA
V: TRBV14
D: TRBD2
J: TRBJ2-1
DNA: TGTGCCAGCAGCCGAGCGGGGGGGCTTCGGTTCTTC
CDR3: CASSRAGGLRFF

size: NA
V: TRBV19
D: NA
J: TRBJ1-3
DNA: TGTGCCAGTAGTCTCCCCCTCGCTGGAAACACCATATATTTT
CDR3: CASSLPLAGNTIYF

size: NA
V: TRBV29-1
D: TRBD2
J: TRBJ2-2
DNA: TGCAGCGTCGGACTAGCGGGGGGCACCGGGGAGCTGTTTTTT
CDR3: CSVGLAGGTGELFF

size: NA
V: TRBV30
D: NA
J: TRBJ2-7
DNA: TGTGCCTGGAGTGTACAAGGAGACCGCGAGCAGTACTTC
CDR3: CAWSVQGDREQYF

size: NA
V: TRBV5-6
D: TRBD1
J: TRBJ1-4
DNA: TGTGCCAGCAATATCAGGGGGATGTCTGAAAAACTGTTTTTT
CDR3: CASNIRGMSEKLFF

size: NA
V: TRBV7-9
D: NA
J: TRBJ1-1
DNA: TGTGCCAGCAGCACCGGAGCCCGGGCTTTCTTT
CDR3: CASSTGARAFF

size: NA
V: TRBV9
D: NA
J: TRBJ1-1
DNA: TGTGCCAGCAGCGTAGGGGCCCTCACTGAAGCTTTCTTT
CDR3: CASSVGALTEAFF

size: few
V: TRBV5-4
D: NA
J: TRBJ2-7
DNA: TGTGCCAGCAGCTTGATGGGAGAGGGTCGTCAGGAGCAGTACTTC
CDR3: CASSLMGEGRQEQYF

size: NA
V: TRBV4-3
D: TRBD2
J: TRBJ2-1
DNA: TGCGCCAGCAGCCCGCTAGCGGGGGATCGTTCGTTCTTC
CDR3: CASSPLAGDRSFF

size: NA
V: TRBV9
D: TRBD1
J: TRBJ2-3
DNA: TGTGCCAGCAGACCGGGACAGAGCACAGATACGCAGTATTTT
CDR3: CASRPGQSTDTQYF

size: NA
V: TRBV10-2
D: TRBD2
J: TRBJ2-7
DNA: TGCGCCAGCAAGCCGGGGCTAGCGGGGTACGAGCAGTACTTC
CDR3: CASKPGLAGYEQYF

size: NA
V: TRBV11-2
D: TRBD1
J: TRBJ2-7
DNA: TGTGCCAGCAGCCCAACGGACAGGGGGACGGAGCAGTACTTC
CDR3: CASSPTDRGTEQYF

size: NA
V: TRBV29-1
D: NA
J: TRBJ2-3
DNA: TGCAGCGTTGCCCTAGCAATAAGCACAGATACGCAGTATTTT
CDR3: CSVALAISTDTQYF

size: NA
V: TRBV4-1
D: TRBD1
J: TRBJ1-2
DNA: TGCGCCAGCAGCGCAGGGACAGGGAACTATGGCTACACCTTC
CDR3: CASSAGTGNYGYTF

size: once
V: TRBV29-1
D: TRBD1
J: TRBJ1-1
DNA: TGCAGCGTCCCATCACAGGGGTACGCTGAAGCTTTCTTT
CDR3: CSVPSQGYAEAFF

size: NA
V: TRBV5-4
D: NA
J: TRBJ1-6
DNA: TGTGCCAGCAGCCTCGACAGCTCCTATAATTCACCCCTCCACTTT
CDR3: CASSLDSSYNSPLHF

size: NA
V: TRBV5-1
D: TRBD1
J: TRBJ2-7
DNA: TGCGCCAGCAGCTTGGTAGGTTCCCCGGGACAGGGTCCCTACGAGCAGTACTTC
CDR3: CASSLVGSPGQGPYEQYF

size: few
V: TRBV7-2
D: TRBD1
J: TRBJ2-7
DNA: TGTGCCAGCAGCTTTAGACAGGGTTGGGAGCAGTACTTC
CDR3: CASSFRQGWEQYF

size: NA
V: TRBV7-9
D: NA
J: TRBJ2-1
DNA: TGTGCCAGCAGTCCCCCGACGGGCGGGCCTGGGATTGAGCAGTTCTTC
CDR3: CASSPPTGGPGIEQFF

size: NA
V: TRBV19
D: TRBD1
J: TRBJ1-6
DNA: TGTGCCAGTAGTATAGATCCGGGACAGCTTAATTCACCCCTCCACTTT
CDR3: CASSIDPGQLNSPLHF

size: NA
V: TRBV11-2
D: TRBD2
J: TRBJ2-3
DNA: TGTGCCAGCAGCTTAGATCCTAGCGGGGGCGGTACGCAGTATTTT
CDR3: CASSLDPSGGGTQYF

size: NA
V: TRBV4-2
D: NA
J: TRBJ1-2
DNA: TGTGCCAGCAGCCAAGAGGAGAATTATGGCTACACCTTC
CDR3: CASSQEENYGYTF

size: NA
V: TRBV5-1
D: NA
J: TRBJ1-2
DNA: TGCGCCAGCAGCTCCGGTGGGGGCTACTATGGCTACACCTTC
CDR3: CASSSGGGYYGYTF

size: NA
V: TRBV13
D: NA
J: TRBJ2-6
DNA: TGTGCCAGCAGCTCTATGGGTAGCGCTTTGGGGGCCAACGTCCTGACTTTC
CDR3: CASSSMGSALGANVLTF

size: NA
V: TRBV5-1
D: NA
J: TRBJ2-5
DNA: TGCGCCAGCAGCGGACCTGCTGGGGGTAGGAGGGACCAGTACTTC
CDR3: CASSGPAGGRRDQYF

size: NA
V: TRBV9
D: TRBD1
J: TRBJ2-7
DNA: TGTGCCACCCGAGACAGGGGACCTACCTACGAGCAGTACTTC
CDR3: CATRDRGPTYEQYF

size: NA
V: TRBV2
D: NA
J: TRBJ2-5
DNA: TGTGCCAGCAGCCTGGACAGAGAGACCCAGTACTTC
CDR3: CASSLDRETQYF

size: once
V: TRBV5-1
D: NA
J: TRBJ1-2
DNA: TGCGCCAGCAGCTTGGTGCCGCAGGAAGGCTACACCTTC
CDR3: CASSLVPQEGYTF

size: NA
V: TRBV7-2
D: TRBD2
J: TRBJ2-5
DNA: TGTGCCAGCAGCCCCCTGGCTAGCGGGAAGCAGTACTTC
CDR3: CASSPLASGKQYF

size: NA
V: TRBV5-1
D: NA
J: TRBJ2-1
DNA: TGCGCCAGCAGCTTTAGCCTAGCCTCAAACAATGAGCAGTTCTTC
CDR3: CASSFSLASNNEQFF

size: NA
V: TRBV7-9
D: NA
J: TRBJ1-5
DNA: TGTGCCAGCAGCTTAGCGGGTGGAGATCAGCCCCAGCATTTT
CDR3: CASSLAGGDQPQHF

size: few
V: TRBV7-9
D: NA
J: TRBJ1-6
DNA: TGTGCCAGCAGCTTAGCAGGGGCTGATAATTCACCCCTCCACTTT
CDR3: CASSLAGADNSPLHF

size: once
V: TRBV5-6
D: TRBD1
J: TRBJ1-5
DNA: TGTGCCAGCAGCTTGAGGTTTGGAGGGGGCTGGCATCAGCCCCAGCATTTT
CDR3: CASSLRFGGGWHQPQHF

size: NA
V: TRBV11-2
D: NA
J: TRBJ2-7
DNA: TGTGCCAGCAGCTTTGACAGATATTTCTCCTACGAGCAGTACTTC
CDR3: CASSFDRYFSYEQYF

size: once
V: TRBV2
D: TRBD1
J: TRBJ1-4
DNA: TGTGCCAGCAGTCCCGGGACAGGGACTTTGGCTGAAAAACTGTTTTTT
CDR3: CASSPGTGTLAEKLFF

size: NA
V: TRBV2
D: NA
J: TRBJ1-3
DNA: TGTGCCAGCATCCGGGGAAGGAGAAACACCATATATTTT
CDR3: CASIRGRRNTIYF

size: NA
V: TRBV7-3
D: NA
J: TRBJ1-1
DNA: TGTGCCAGCAGCCCACCTACCCTCGAAGCTTTCTTT
CDR3: CASSPPTLEAFF

size: NA
V: TRBV3-1/TRBV3-2
D: NA
J: TRBJ2-1
DNA: TGTGCCAGCAGAGGGGGGGTCAATGAGCAGTTCTTC
CDR3: CASRGGVNEQFF

size: NA
V: TRBV11-1
D: TRBD1
J: TRBJ1-5
DNA: TGTGCCAGCAGCTTCGACAGGGGCTACAATCAGCCCCAGCATTTT
CDR3: CASSFDRGYNQPQHF

size: NA
V: TRBV5-1
D: NA
J: TRBJ1-2
DNA: TGCGCCAGCAGCTTGGGAGGCTTTTCGTATGGCTACACCTTC
CDR3: CASSLGGFSYGYTF

size: NA
V: TRBV29-1
D: NA
J: TRBJ2-5
DNA: TGCAGCGTGCGTCACAGCCTCGTCCAGTACTTC
CDR3: CSVRHSLVQYF

size: NA
V: TRBV11-2
D: NA
J: TRBJ2-7
DNA: TGTGCCAGCAGCTTAGTTCAGTATACTAAAAGCTCCTACGAGCAGTACTTC
CDR3: CASSLVQYTKSSYEQYF

size: NA
V: TRBV12-5
D: TRBD1
J: TRBJ1-2
DNA: TGTGCTAGTGGTTGGACAGGTATAGGAGGGGGCTACACCTTC
CDR3: CASGWTGIGGGYTF

size: NA
V: TRBV5-1
D: NA
J: TRBJ1-1
DNA: TGCGCCAGCAGACATAGAGCAGGGGATTTGACTGAAGCTTTCTTT
CDR3: CASRHRAGDLTEAFF